One sample yielded the 10 T cell receptor beta chains listed below, sequenced in a study of CD4 T cells in relation to SARS-CoV-2 and coronaviruses. The protocol was immunoSEQ multiplex PCR, while the TCRdb copy is restricted to in-frame clones and leaves out a portion. The sample gives roughly 11,000 clones, around 87% of which show up once; approximately 2% is in the top ten. Sequencing was performed on naive CD4+ T cells from PBMCs. Subset of the sample: naive CD4+ T cells isolated by negative enrichment. All receptors derive from an adult with COVID-19.

This chain joins TRBV6-6 and TRBJ2-5, with 14 positions matching TRBD2. The CDR3 is made up of 14 amino acids. The J segment lost 2 bases and the V segment lost 8 bases, leaving 1 base of the junction unmatched. CDR1 is MNHNY, CDR2 SVGAGI, per germline (reference sequence). The CDR3 nucleotides read TGTGCCAGCGGACTAGCGGGGGGACAAGAGACCCAGTACTTC. It specifies CASGLAGGQETQYF.

This chain links TRBV11-3 with TRBJ2-4, with unresolved D. The CDR3 has 15 amino acids. Germline V gene sequence: CDR1 SGHNT, CDR2 YENEEA. V dropped 5 bases and J dropped 4 bases, with 15 bases sitting between them. The CDR3 DNA is TGTGCCAGCAGCCGCCAAGGGCGCTCGAAAAACATTCAGTACTTC. It translates to CASSRQGRSKNIQYF.

The chain employs TRBV27 and TRBJ2-5; 11 bases align to TRBD2. The V gene's germline CDR1 is MNHEY and CDR2 SMNVEV (reference sequence). Germline trimming cut 0 bases from V and 5 bases from J; bases unmatched to any gene: 5. The CDR3 runs 16 residues. Written as DNA, the CDR3 is TGTGCCAGCAGTTTATCGAGACTAGCGGGGCGGGAGACCCAGTACTTC. Translation gives CASSLSRLAGRETQYF.

This clone was seen only once. The chain couples TRBV27 to TRBJ1-6, with 7 nucleotides matching TRBD1. Germline-derived CDR1 and CDR2 are MNHEY and SMNVEV (reference sequence). V lost 5 bases to trimming and J lost 7 bases; unmatched junction nucleotides: 11. The CDR3 has 16 residues. The CDR3 region is CASSPRTGARNSPLHF. In DNA, the CDR3 is TGTGCCAGCAGTCCACGTACAGGGGCCAGGAATTCACCCCTCCACTTT.

The rearrangement uses TRBV7-9 and TRBJ2-1, with 9 bases matching TRBD2. After removal of 5 bases from V and 6 bases from J, the junction contained 5 bases not matched to a gene. From germline, CDR1 is SEHNR and CDR2 FQNEAQ (reference sequence). The CDR3 loop spans 14 amino acids. The CDR3 DNA is TGTGCCAGCAGCACGAGCGGGGGGCTCAATGAGCAGTTCTTC. Translated, it gives CASSTSGGLNEQFF.

The CDR3 bases are TGTGCCAGCAGTTCTCCTCCCGGACAGGCTACCTACGAGCAGTACTTC. It encodes CASSSPPGQATYEQYF. V is TRBV28 and J is TRBJ2-7; 7 bases are shared with TRBD1. V trimming: 4 bases; J trimming: 2 bases; junction bases outside the gene matches: 11. CDR3 size: 16 residues. Germline V gives CDR1 MDHEN, CDR2 SYDVKM.

This chain joins TRBV11-3 and TRBJ2-2; 8 bases are shared with TRBD1. J was trimmed by 7 bases and V by 8 bases; bases with no gene match: 12. CDR3 size: 15 residues. CDR1 SGHNT and CDR2 YENEEA come from the germline V gene. The CDR3, as DNA: TGTGCCAGCGGCAGGACCGGGACAGGCCTCGGGGAGCTGTTTTTT. This translates into CASGRTGTGLGELFF.

The V and J genes are TRBV27 and TRBJ1-1; D unresolved. The germline V gene has CDR1 MNHEY and CDR2 SMNVEV (reference sequence). Deletions cut 5 bases from V and 0 bases from J, with 10 bases between. The CDR3 is made up of 14 amino acids. This CDR3 is CASSPIGMNTEAFF. The DNA for the CDR3 is TGTGCCAGCAGTCCCATAGGGATGAACACTGAAGCTTTCTTT.

The CDR3 DNA reads TGTGCCAGCAGACCGGGTGAGGAGAACACTGAAGCTTTCTTT. Amino acid sequence: CASRPGEENTEAFF. This chain links TRBV27 with TRBJ1-1; D is uncertain. Germline-derived CDR1 and CDR2 are MNHEY and SMNVEV (reference sequence). The V and J ends lost 6 bases and 1 base respectively, with 12 bases between them. This CDR3 is 14 amino acids long.

CDR3 sequence (DNA): TGTGCCAGCAGCTTAGCTGGTGGACTAGCGGCAGATACGCAGTATTTT. Its translation is CASSLAGGLAADTQYF. The rearrangement uses TRBV7-6 and TRBJ2-3; 10 bases match TRBD2. The CDR3 is made up of 16 amino acids. The V gene's germline CDR1 is SGHVS and CDR2 FNYEAQ. Trimming removed 0 bases from V and 4 bases from J; junction bases left unmatched: 4.